A single sample gave rise to the 21 T cell receptor beta chains below, sequenced in a study of blood T cell repertoires in COVID-19. Clones were read by immunoSEQ multiplex PCR, and TCRdb kept only the in-frame ones, dropping some. The sample has approximately 97,000 clones; more than 75% are singletons. The sample taken for sequencing was peripheral blood. The receptor set was obtained from a man in his sixties with active or convalescent COVID-19.

The chain recombines TRBV18 with TRBJ2-2; 7 bases are a match to TRBD1. The germline V gene has CDR1 KGHSH and CDR2 LQKENI. V trimming: 3 bases; J trimming: 1 base; junction bases outside the gene matches: 14. The CDR3 runs 19 residues. The CDR3 coding sequence is TGTGCCAGCTCACCTCCAAATTCCCGGGACAGCAGGAACACCGGGGAGCTGTTTTTT. Translated: CASSPPNSRDSRNTGELFF.

The CDR3 here is CASSLVGGSHEQYV. The DNA of the CDR3 is TGTGCCAGCAGTCTCGTGGGGGGGTCCCACGAGCAGTACGTC. The genes are TRBV6-2 or TRBV6-3 and TRBJ2-7; TRBD2 aligns across 7 bases. CDR1 is MNHEY and CDR2 is SVGEGT in the germline V gene. Trimming at V came to 5 bases and at J to 5 bases, leaving 9 bases not matched to a gene. The CDR3 consists of 14 residues.

The gene calls are TRBV11-2 and TRBJ2-1, with 11 positions matching TRBD2. CDR3 length: 15 residues. In germline, CDR1 is SGHAT, CDR2 FQNNGV. With 5 bases clipped from V and 8 bases from J, the junction kept 8 bases outside the gene matches. The CDR3 nucleotides read TGTGCCAGCAGCACAACTAGCGGGAGTTTGGATGAGCAGTTCTTC. Translation gives CASSTTSGSLDEQFF.

This clone has a handful of counts. The chain joins TRBV19 to TRBJ2-1; perhaps TRBD1 as D (5 bases). CDR3 length: 20 amino acids. With 7 bases removed from V and 0 bases from J, the gap between germline ends came to 28 bases. CDR1 and CDR2 (germline): LNHDA, SQIVND (reference sequence). The CDR3 loop reads CASKFSVSAGFDSSYNEQFF. CDR3 bases: TGTGCCAGTAAATTTAGTGTCTCGGCAGGGTTCGATAGCTCCTACAATGAGCAGTTCTTC.

The rearrangement links TRBV6-1 to TRBJ2-7; 13 nucleotides align to TRBD2. J lost 3 bases, V lost 3 bases, and 8 bases had no gene match. From germline, CDR1 is MNHNS and CDR2 SASEGT. CDR3 length: 17 residues. In nucleotides, the CDR3 is TGTGCCAGCAGTGAGATTTGGACTAGCGGGAGAAACTACGAGCAGTACTTC. It codes for CASSEIWTSGRNYEQYF.

The chain joins TRBV28 to TRBJ2-3, with D possibly TRBD2 on 5 matching bases. Trimming took 5 bases from V and 1 from J, leaving 13 bases between them. Germline loops: CDR1 MDHEN, CDR2 SYDVKM. The CDR3 loop spans 15 amino acids. CDR3 loop: CASSMGRGRTDTQYF. CDR3 DNA sequence: TGTGCCAGCAGTATGGGCCGAGGGCGCACAGATACGCAGTATTTT.

V usage is TRBV6-4 and J usage is TRBJ2-7; TRBD1 might be the D (5 bases). The CDR3 covers 16 residues. Germline CDR1 and CDR2: MRHNA and SNTAGT. V lost 2 bases, J lost 6 bases, and 20 bases lay in between. This chain's CDR3 is CASSDPQAGRCGEQYF. In DNA, the CDR3 is TGTGCCAGCAGTGACCCCCAGGCAGGGCGGTGCGGCGAGCAGTACTTC.

This clone was detected once. The chain carries TRBV19 and TRBJ1-3; D gene ambiguous. Per germline, CDR1 LNHDA and CDR2 SQIVND (reference sequence). This CDR3 contains 17 residues. Trimming removed 7 bases at V and 0 bases at J, with 19 bases between. Written as DNA, the CDR3 is TGTGCCAGTAAGCCCCGGTCGCACGCTTTCTCTGGAAACACCATATATTTT. Protein: CASKPRSHAFSGNTIYF. The full variable domain, rest sourced from reference TRBV19 and TRBJ1-3, is DGGITQSPKYLFRKEGQNVTLSCEQNLNHDAMYWYRQDPGQGLRLIYYSQIVNDFQKGDIAEGYSVSREKKESFPLTVTSAQKNPTAFYLCASKPRSHAFSGNTIYFGEGSWLTVV.

This clone was seen once. The J gene is TRBJ1-4, the V gene TRBV9; a weak D match, TRBD1 (6 bases). The CDR3 is 16 residues long. CDR1 and CDR2 from the germline V gene are SGDLS and YYNGEE. Trimming cost V 5 bases and J 2 bases, with 16 bases left between them. The CDR3 protein is CASSADSQGTNEKLFF. Here the CDR3 DNA reads TGTGCCAGCAGTGCCGACTCACAGGGTACTAATGAAAAACTGTTTTTT.

V is TRBV18 and J is TRBJ2-2; weak D call: TRBD2 (6 bases). Germline V lookup: CDR1 KGHSH, CDR2 LQKENI. CDR3 size: 14 residues. V shed 6 bases and J shed 6 bases, with 14 bases lying between them. CDR3 DNA sequence: TGTGCCAGCTCCCCGTCCGGGGGATCCGGGGAGCTGTTTTTT. It translates to CASSPSGGSGELFF.

V usage is TRBV20-1 and J usage is TRBJ1-1; 8 bases map to TRBD1. The CDR3 has 15 amino acids. V was clipped by 3 bases and J by 5 bases; unmatched bases: 11. Germline V gene lookup returns CDR1 DFQATT and CDR2 SNEGSKA (reference sequence). CDR3 coding DNA: TGCAGTGCTAGTGGCAGGGGGCATTGGGTTACTGAAGCTTTCTTT. Protein sequence: CSASGRGHWVTEAFF.

V usage is TRBV7-2 and J usage is TRBJ2-1; TRBD2 matches at 11 bases. V gave up 6 bases and J gave up 3 bases; unmatched junction bases: 7. Per germline, CDR1 SGHTA and CDR2 FQGNSA. This CDR3 is built from 16 residues. The CDR3 region is CASRSGGTSGYNEQFF. The CDR3 nucleotides are TGTGCCAGCAGGTCGGGGGGGACTAGCGGCTACAATGAGCAGTTCTTC.

The CDR3 coding sequence is TGTGCCAGCAGCCCCACTGGAGCGGGAGGGACAGATACGCAGTATTTT. Translated: CASSPTGAGGTDTQYF. V is TRBV7-8 and J is TRBJ2-3; 10 bases match TRBD2. The germline V gene encodes CDR1 SGHVS and CDR2 FQNEAQ. J gave up 3 bases and V 5 bases, and 8 bases lay outside the gene matches. CDR3 length equals 16 residues.

V usage is TRBV5-1 and J usage is TRBJ2-5; D is unclear. Trimming removed 3 bases at V and 5 bases at J, with 11 bases between. Germline V gene lookup returns CDR1 SGHRS and CDR2 YFSETQ. The CDR3 has 13 amino acids. DNA for the CDR3: TGCGCCAGCAGCTCCGGTATCTTGGAGACCCAGTACTTC. Translation gives CASSSGILETQYF.

CDR3 sequence (DNA): TGCGCCAGCAGTGGTTCTACCACAACAGGGGGCCCTTTGGGGGAGCAGTACTTC. Its translation: CASSGSTTTGGPLGEQYF. The chain joins TRBV10-2 to TRBJ2-7; TRBD1 agrees at 9 bases. The J segment lost 7 bases and the V segment lost 4 bases, leaving 20 bases of the junction unmatched. Germline CDR1 is WSHSY and CDR2 is SAAADI. The CDR3 has 18 amino acids.

The rearrangement uses TRBV11-2 and TRBJ2-4, with D perhaps matching TRBD1 (6 bases). This CDR3 spans 16 amino acids. The germline V and J ends were trimmed by 0 bases and 7 bases, with 16 bases remaining between them. Germline CDR1 SGHAT, CDR2 FQNNGV. CDR3 region: CASSLEISGASNIQYF. The CDR3, as DNA: TGTGCCAGCAGCTTAGAAATCTCAGGGGCGAGTAACATTCAGTACTTC.

This clone came up a few times. The chain carries TRBV7-9 and TRBJ1-1; 7 bases align to TRBD1. V gave up 2 bases and J gave up 11 bases; unmatched junction bases: 14. The CDR3 length is 15 residues. The germline CDR1 and CDR2 sequences are SEHNR and FQNEAQ (reference sequence). The CDR3 DNA is TGTGCCAGCAGCTTATGGAAGGGGGCATCCCTTTGGGCTTTCTTT. Its protein is CASSLWKGASLWAFF.

The V and J genes are TRBV24-1 and TRBJ2-3; TRBD1 is a possible D gene (6 bases). The CDR3 sequence is 16 residues long. Germline CDR1 KGHDR, CDR2 SFDVKD. The V gene lost 1 base and the J gene lost 1 base, with 11 bases spanning the gap. CDR3 DNA: TGTGCCACCAGTGATTTCACAGGGCGACGCACAGATACGCAGTATTTT. This codes for CATSDFTGRRTDTQYF.

J is TRBJ1-5 and V is TRBV27; 8 nucleotides match TRBD1. Trimming at V came to 4 bases and at J to 2 bases, leaving 7 bases not matched to a gene. This CDR3 region has 16 residues. Looked up from germline, CDR1 is MNHEY and CDR2 is SMNVEV (reference sequence). Here the CDR3 reads CASSSQGAQGNQPQHF. CDR3 DNA: TGTGCCAGCAGTTCTCAGGGGGCACAAGGCAATCAGCCCCAGCATTTT.

This clone turned up a few times. The chain employs TRBV19 and TRBJ2-1, with a possible D match to TRBD1 (5 bases). Germline V CDR1 and CDR2: LNHDA, SQIVND (reference sequence). The length of the CDR3 is 13 residues. Trimming took 6 bases from V and 5 from J, leaving 11 bases between them. The CDR3 DNA is TGTGCCAGTAGCCTCTCAGGGAACAATGAGCAGTTCTTC. This translates into CASSLSGNNEQFF. Full variable domain (missing parts from reference TRBV19 and TRBJ2-1): DGGITQSPKYLFRKEGQNVTLSCEQNLNHDAMYWYRQDPGQGLRLIYYSQIVNDFQKGDIAEGYSVSREKKESFPLTVTSAQKNPTAFYLCASSLSGNNEQFFGPGTRLTVL.

V usage is TRBV7-9 and J usage is TRBJ1-4, with 9 bases that match TRBD1. The CDR3 is 14 residues long. V trimming: 5 bases; J trimming: 5 bases; junction bases outside the gene matches: 3. Germline V gene sequence: CDR1 SEHNR, CDR2 FQNEAQ (reference sequence). The CDR3 sequence: CASSQGQGNEKLFF. The CDR3 nucleotides are TGTGCCAGCAGCCAAGGACAGGGGAATGAAAAACTGTTTTTT.